This TCR beta chain originates from a study of blood T cell repertoires in COVID-19. Study-wide context: Donors in the United States, Italy and Spain gave samples during acute or convalescent COVID-19.

Per the germline V gene, CDR1 is SGHRS and CDR2 is YFSETQ. This CDR3 is 16 amino acids long. J lost 7 bases, V lost 0 bases, and 9 bases had no gene match. In the original analysis: The assay estimated nucleated cells by amplifying reference gene primers. Assay: immunoSEQ multiplex PCR; the TCRdb copy retains only in-frame clones and omits some. From that table come the V and J calls and clone size; the DNA was used to work out D and trimming. The sample lists 37,000 or so clones; roughly 88% were seen once. The chain couples TRBV5-1 to TRBJ2-1; 8 bases are shared with TRBD2. The sequence came from a man in his sixties with active COVID-19. The sequenced sample consisted of peripheral blood. The CDR3, as DNA: TGCGCCAGCAGCTTGGACCAAGCGGGGGCAATTAATGAGCAGTTCTTC. This gives the protein CASSLDQAGAINEQFF.